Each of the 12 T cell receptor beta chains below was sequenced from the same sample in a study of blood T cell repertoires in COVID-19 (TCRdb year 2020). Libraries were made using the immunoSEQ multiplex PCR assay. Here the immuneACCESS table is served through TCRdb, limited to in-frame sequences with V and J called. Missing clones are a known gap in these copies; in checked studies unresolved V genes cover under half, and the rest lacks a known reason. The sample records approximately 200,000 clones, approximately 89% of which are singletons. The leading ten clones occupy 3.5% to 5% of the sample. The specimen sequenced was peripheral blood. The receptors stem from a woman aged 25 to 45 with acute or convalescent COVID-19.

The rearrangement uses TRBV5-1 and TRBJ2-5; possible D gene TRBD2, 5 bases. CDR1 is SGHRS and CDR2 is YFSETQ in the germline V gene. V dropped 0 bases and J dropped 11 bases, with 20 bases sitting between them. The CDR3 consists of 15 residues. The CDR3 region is CASSLDQAGPTEQYF. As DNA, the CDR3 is TGCGCCAGCAGCTTGGACCAGGCGGGCCCTACGGAGCAGTACTTC.

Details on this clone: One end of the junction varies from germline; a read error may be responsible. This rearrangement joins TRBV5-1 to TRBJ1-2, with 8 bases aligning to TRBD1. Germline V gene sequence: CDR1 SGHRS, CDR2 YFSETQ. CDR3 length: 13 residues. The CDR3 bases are TGCGCCAGCAGCTTGGTAGGACAGGGACCCTCCGCCTTC. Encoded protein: CASSLVGQGPSAF.

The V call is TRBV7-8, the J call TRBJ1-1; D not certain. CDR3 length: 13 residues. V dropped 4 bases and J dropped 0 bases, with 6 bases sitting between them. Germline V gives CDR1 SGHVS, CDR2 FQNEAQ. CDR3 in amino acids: CASSYGVNTEAFF. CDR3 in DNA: TGTGCCAGCAGCTACGGGGTGAACACTGAAGCTTTCTTT.

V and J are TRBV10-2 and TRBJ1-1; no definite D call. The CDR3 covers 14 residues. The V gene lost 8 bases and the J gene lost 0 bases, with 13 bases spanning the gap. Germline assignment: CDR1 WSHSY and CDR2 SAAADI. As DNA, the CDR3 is TGCGCCAGCCAAGCGGCCTTCATGAACACTGAAGCTTTCTTT. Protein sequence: CASQAAFMNTEAFF.

The CDR3 coding sequence is TGTGCCAGCAGCCAACAGACTAGCCACCCCACAGATACGCAGTATTTT. Its translation: CASSQQTSHPTDTQYF. The chain recombines TRBV4-2 with TRBJ2-3; 7 positions match TRBD2. The CDR3 contains 16 residues. Germline V gene lookup returns CDR1 LGHNA and CDR2 YNFKEQ. With V trimmed by 2 bases and J by 2 bases, 7 bases remained unmatched.

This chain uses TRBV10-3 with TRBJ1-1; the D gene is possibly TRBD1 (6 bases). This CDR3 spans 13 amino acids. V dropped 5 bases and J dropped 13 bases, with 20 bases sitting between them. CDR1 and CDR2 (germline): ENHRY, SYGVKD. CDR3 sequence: CAISPDGGRRVFF. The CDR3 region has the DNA TGTGCCATCAGTCCAGACGGGGGGCGGAGGGTTTTCTTT.

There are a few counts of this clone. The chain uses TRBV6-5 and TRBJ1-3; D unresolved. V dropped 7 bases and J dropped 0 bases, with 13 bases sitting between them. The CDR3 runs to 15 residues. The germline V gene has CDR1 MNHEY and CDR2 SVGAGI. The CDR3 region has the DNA TGTGCCAGCAAGTATAGGTACAGCTCTGGAAACACCATATATTTT. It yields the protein CASKYRYSSGNTIYF.

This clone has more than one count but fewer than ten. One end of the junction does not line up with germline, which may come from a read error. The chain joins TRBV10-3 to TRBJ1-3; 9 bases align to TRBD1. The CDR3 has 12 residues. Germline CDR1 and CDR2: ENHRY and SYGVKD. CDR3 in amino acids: CGTGSSGNTIYF. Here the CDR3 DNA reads TGCGGGACAGGGTCCTCCGGAAACACCATATATTTT.

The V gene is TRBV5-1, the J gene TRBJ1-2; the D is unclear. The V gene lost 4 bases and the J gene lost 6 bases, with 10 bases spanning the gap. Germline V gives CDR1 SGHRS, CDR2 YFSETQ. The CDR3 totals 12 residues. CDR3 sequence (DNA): TGCGCCAGCAGCGCCACGGGTGATGGCTACACCTTC. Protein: CASSATGDGYTF.

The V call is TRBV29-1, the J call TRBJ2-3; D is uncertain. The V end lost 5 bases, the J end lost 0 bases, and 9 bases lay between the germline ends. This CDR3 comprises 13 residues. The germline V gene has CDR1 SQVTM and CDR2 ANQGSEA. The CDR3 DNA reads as TGCAGCGTTCTCCCAGATAGCACAGATACGCAGTATTTT. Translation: CSVLPDSTDTQYF.

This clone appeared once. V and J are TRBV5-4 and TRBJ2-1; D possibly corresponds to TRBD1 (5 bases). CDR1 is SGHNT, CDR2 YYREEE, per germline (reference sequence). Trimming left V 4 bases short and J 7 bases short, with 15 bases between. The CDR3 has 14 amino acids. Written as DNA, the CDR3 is TGTGCCAGCAGCGTACAGGAAGAGCTTAATGAGCAGTTCTTC. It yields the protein CASSVQEELNEQFF.

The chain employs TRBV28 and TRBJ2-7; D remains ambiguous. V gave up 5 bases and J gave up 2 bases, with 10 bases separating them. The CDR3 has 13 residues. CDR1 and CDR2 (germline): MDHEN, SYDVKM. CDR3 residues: CASSLSLPYEQYF. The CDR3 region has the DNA TGTGCCAGCAGTCTTTCCCTTCCCTACGAGCAGTACTTC.